This T cell receptor (beta chain) comes out of a study of beta chain features in type 1 diabetes. This clone was counted a few times. The target antigen is unknown. As every portion of the isolated RNA was reverse transcribed, the sequencing read expressed TCRB transcripts. Method: immunoSEQ multiplex PCR; TCRdb's copy keeps in-frame clones and lacks some. The profile shows roughly 260,000 clones, about a fifth of them singletons. V shed 0 bases and J shed 0 bases, with 12 bases lying between them. Germline CDR1 reads MGHRA; CDR2 reads YSYEKL. The CDR3 extends over 16 amino acids. General study findings and limits: Shorter TCRB CDR3s, moderately but significantly so, were found in Type 1 diabetes patients in all four CD4+ subsets.

The clonotype was recovered from a woman in her thirties or forties with type 1 diabetes. This sequence joins TRBV4-1 and TRBJ2-7, with D tentatively TRBD2 (5 bases). Sample: naive CD4+ T cells from blood. The CDR3 loop reads CASSQDRTGISYEQYF. DNA of the CDR3: TGCGCCAGCAGCCAAGATCGGACCGGGATCTCCTACGAGCAGTACTTC.